The 16 T cell receptor beta chains presented below share a single source sample, sequenced in a study of cytomegalovirus exposure and HLA in healthy donors. Some clones are missing from TCRdb's copy, which holds only in-frame ones; the method was immunoSEQ multiplex PCR. The table records around 130,000 clones, over 65% of them present only once. Sequenced sample: PBMCs. The source is a woman in her twenties or thirties in good health and CMV-seronegative.

The chain has TRBV6-5 and TRBJ1-1; 11 positions agree with TRBD1. Trimming cost V 2 bases and J 11 bases; bases outside gene matches: 10. From germline, CDR1 is MNHEY and CDR2 SVGAGI. The CDR3 sequence is 15 residues long. This chain's CDR3 is CASSYKGTGGLAAFF. Written as DNA, the CDR3 is TGTGCCAGCAGTTACAAAGGGACAGGGGGTTTGGCGGCTTTCTTT.

The chain is built from TRBV5-1 and TRBJ1-1, with D possibly matching TRBD1 (6 bases). The CDR3 extends over 15 amino acids. From germline, CDR1 is SGHRS and CDR2 YFSETQ. The V end was cut by 4 bases, the J end by 5 bases, with 18 bases between. CDR3 bases: TGCGCCAGCAGCCTACAGACAGGTTCGGGAACTGAAGCTTTCTTT. This codes for CASSLQTGSGTEAFF. The full variable domain, its missing parts supplied by reference TRBV5-1 and TRBJ1-1, is KAGVTQTPRYLIKTRGQQVTLSCSPISGHRSVSWYQQTPGQGLQFLFEYFSETQRNKGNFPGRFSGRQFSNSRSEMNVSTLELGDSALYLCASSLQTGSGTEAFFGQGTRLTVV.

This chain joins TRBV6-4 and TRBJ2-3, with 7 bases fitting TRBD2. The germline CDR1 and CDR2 sequences are MRHNA and SNTAGT. The CDR3 loop spans 14 amino acids. With V trimmed by 4 bases and J by 2 bases, 3 bases remained unmatched. The CDR3 loop reads CASSGSGATDTQYF. The CDR3 bases are TGTGCCAGCAGTGGAAGCGGGGCCACAGATACGCAGTATTTT.

The chain recombines TRBV4-1 with TRBJ2-2; 10 bases align to TRBD2. V shed 4 bases, J shed 4 bases, and the junction held 12 bases outside the gene matches. The germline gives CDR1 MGHRA, CDR2 YSYEKL. The CDR3 totals 18 residues. The CDR3 spells CASSPIPPLAGGTGELFF. The CDR3 nucleotides read TGCGCCAGCAGCCCAATCCCCCCCTTAGCGGGGGGCACCGGGGAGCTGTTTTTT.

The chain uses TRBV5-1 and TRBJ2-3, with D possibly matching TRBD1 (6 bases). The V end was cut by 0 bases, the J end by 6 bases, with 8 bases between. Germline values: CDR1 SGHRS, CDR2 YFSETQ. The CDR3 runs to 13 residues. For the CDR3, the DNA is TGCGCCAGCAGCTTGGAGCAGGGGGATACGCAGTATTTT. As protein: CASSLEQGDTQYF.

The rearrangement joins TRBV9 to TRBJ2-2, with 7 bases matching TRBD1. Germline-derived CDR1 and CDR2 are SGDLS and YYNGEE. The V segment lost 6 bases and the J segment 1 base; nucleotides outside the gene matches: 6. CDR3 length: 15 residues. CDR3 sequence (DNA): TGTGCCAGCAACTTAGGGGGCCTGAACACCGGGGAGCTGTTTTTT. Residues: CASNLGGLNTGELFF.

A note on this clone: The same CDR3 is also encoded by other DNA sequences in this sample. The V and J genes are TRBV18 and TRBJ1-2; D gene unclear. This CDR3 region has 13 residues. V dropped 3 bases and J dropped 2 bases, with 7 bases sitting between them. The V gene's germline CDR1 is KGHSH and CDR2 LQKENI. The CDR3 region has the DNA TGTGCCAGCTCACCCTCGGAGAACTATGGCTACACCTTC. This codes for CASSPSENYGYTF.

As DNA, the CDR3 is TGTGCCAGCAGCCCGACTAGCGGGGTTGAGACCCAGTACTTC. Amino acid sequence: CASSPTSGVETQYF. The rearrangement links TRBV7-9 to TRBJ2-5; TRBD2 agrees at 11 bases. The CDR3 contains 14 residues. Germline V gene sequence: CDR1 SEHNR, CDR2 FQNEAQ (reference sequence). V shed 5 bases, J shed 5 bases, and the junction held 4 bases outside the gene matches.

V gene TRBV7-9 combines with J gene TRBJ1-1; D remains ambiguous. The CDR3 loop spans 13 amino acids. V lost 1 base, J lost 1 base, and 4 bases lay in between. Germline loops: CDR1 SEHNR, CDR2 FQNEAQ (reference sequence). This chain's CDR3 is CASSLGANTEAFF. For the CDR3, the DNA is TGTGCCAGCAGCTTAGGGGCGAACACTGAAGCTTTCTTT.

The chain joins TRBV7-9 to TRBJ2-3; TRBD1 matches 7 bases. The V segment lost 6 bases and the J segment 8 bases; nucleotides outside the gene matches: 14. Germline CDR1 and CDR2: SEHNR and FQNEAQ (reference sequence). The CDR3 length is 15 residues. CDR3 sequence reads: CASSFTGEAQSTQYF. CDR3 nucleotides: TGTGCCAGCAGTTTTACAGGGGAAGCACAGAGTACGCAGTATTTT.

The chain has TRBV7-2 and TRBJ1-5; 10 positions match TRBD1. J was trimmed by 2 bases and V by 1 base; bases with no gene match: 2. This CDR3 has 16 amino acids. Germline V gene data show CDR1 as SGHTA and CDR2 as FQGNSA. Here the CDR3 DNA reads TGTGCCAGCAGCTTAGTTGGGACAGGGGGCAATCAGCCCCAGCATTTT. This gives the protein CASSLVGTGGNQPQHF.

The chain is built from TRBV11-1 and TRBJ1-6, with TRBD1 matching 8 bases. Germline-derived CDR1 and CDR2 are SGHAT and FQDESV (reference sequence). V shed 5 bases and J 7 bases; nucleotides not matched to a gene: 13. The CDR3 totals 17 residues. The CDR3 here is CASSDPLRTGQNSPLHF. The CDR3, as DNA: TGTGCCAGCAGCGACCCACTTCGGACAGGGCAAAATTCACCCCTCCACTTT.

V gene TRBV20-1 combines with J gene TRBJ2-5; unclear D gene. The CDR3 covers 10 residues. The V end lost 6 bases, the J end lost 1 base, and 3 bases lay between the germline ends. Germline CDR1 is DFQATT and CDR2 is SNEGSKA (reference sequence). The CDR3 DNA follows: TGCAGTGCAGCCCAAGAGACCCAGTACTTC. Translating gives CSAAQETQYF.

The chain recombines TRBV4-1 with TRBJ1-2; D is ambiguous. Between the trimmed V and J ends, which lost 0 bases and 1 base, there was a span of 9 bases. This CDR3 is 15 amino acids long. Germline V gene lookup returns CDR1 MGHRA and CDR2 YSYEKL. The CDR3 DNA reads TGCGCCAGCAGCCAAGATCCGAACAATAACTATGGCTACACCTTC. Amino acid sequence: CASSQDPNNNYGYTF.

The J gene is TRBJ1-1, the V gene TRBV10-3; TRBD1 matches at 9 bases. Germline-derived CDR1 and CDR2 are ENHRY and SYGVKD. The CDR3 has 16 amino acids. J was trimmed by 4 bases and V by 4 bases; bases with no gene match: 10. CDR3 region: CAISGRQGGVATEAFF. The CDR3 bases are TGTGCCATCAGTGGCCGACAGGGGGGGGTGGCCACTGAAGCTTTCTTT.

This rearrangement joins TRBV5-6 to TRBJ1-1; 7 nucleotides match TRBD1. Germline V CDR1 and CDR2: SGHDT, YYEEEE. Trimming took 4 bases from V and 2 from J; bases not matched to a gene: 2. The CDR3 has 13 amino acids. The CDR3, as DNA: TGTGCCAGCAGCGGGGACAGAAACACTGAAGCTTTCTTT. Amino acids: CASSGDRNTEAFF.